The table lists the clone carrying this T cell receptor beta chain with a few counts. Its antigen is currently unknown. The data are from a study of identical twins. Study-wide results and caveats: With abundant cord blood beta clonotypes, insertions were fewer; memory repertoires showed no such pattern.

TCRdb re-analysed the 5' RACE reads in MiXCR, keeping a single row per CDR3 protein. Among approximately 220,000 distinct CDR3 sequences listed, 6.5% to 8.5% were seen once. The CDR3 is 13 amino acids. CDR1 is SGHTA, CDR2 FQGNSA, per germline. Trimming removed 2 bases at V and 8 bases at J, with 7 bases between. This sample was shared with a second study, whose subject was yellow fever vaccine responses in identical twins.

This clonotype originated in a young woman in good health. V and J are TRBV7-2 and TRBJ1-6, with a possible D match to TRBD1 (5 bases). The source material was memory (CD45RO+) T cells sorted from blood. The CDR3 sequence is CASSLMGDSPLHF. CDR3 in DNA: TGTGCCAGCAGCTTAATGGGGGATTCACCCCTCCACTTT.